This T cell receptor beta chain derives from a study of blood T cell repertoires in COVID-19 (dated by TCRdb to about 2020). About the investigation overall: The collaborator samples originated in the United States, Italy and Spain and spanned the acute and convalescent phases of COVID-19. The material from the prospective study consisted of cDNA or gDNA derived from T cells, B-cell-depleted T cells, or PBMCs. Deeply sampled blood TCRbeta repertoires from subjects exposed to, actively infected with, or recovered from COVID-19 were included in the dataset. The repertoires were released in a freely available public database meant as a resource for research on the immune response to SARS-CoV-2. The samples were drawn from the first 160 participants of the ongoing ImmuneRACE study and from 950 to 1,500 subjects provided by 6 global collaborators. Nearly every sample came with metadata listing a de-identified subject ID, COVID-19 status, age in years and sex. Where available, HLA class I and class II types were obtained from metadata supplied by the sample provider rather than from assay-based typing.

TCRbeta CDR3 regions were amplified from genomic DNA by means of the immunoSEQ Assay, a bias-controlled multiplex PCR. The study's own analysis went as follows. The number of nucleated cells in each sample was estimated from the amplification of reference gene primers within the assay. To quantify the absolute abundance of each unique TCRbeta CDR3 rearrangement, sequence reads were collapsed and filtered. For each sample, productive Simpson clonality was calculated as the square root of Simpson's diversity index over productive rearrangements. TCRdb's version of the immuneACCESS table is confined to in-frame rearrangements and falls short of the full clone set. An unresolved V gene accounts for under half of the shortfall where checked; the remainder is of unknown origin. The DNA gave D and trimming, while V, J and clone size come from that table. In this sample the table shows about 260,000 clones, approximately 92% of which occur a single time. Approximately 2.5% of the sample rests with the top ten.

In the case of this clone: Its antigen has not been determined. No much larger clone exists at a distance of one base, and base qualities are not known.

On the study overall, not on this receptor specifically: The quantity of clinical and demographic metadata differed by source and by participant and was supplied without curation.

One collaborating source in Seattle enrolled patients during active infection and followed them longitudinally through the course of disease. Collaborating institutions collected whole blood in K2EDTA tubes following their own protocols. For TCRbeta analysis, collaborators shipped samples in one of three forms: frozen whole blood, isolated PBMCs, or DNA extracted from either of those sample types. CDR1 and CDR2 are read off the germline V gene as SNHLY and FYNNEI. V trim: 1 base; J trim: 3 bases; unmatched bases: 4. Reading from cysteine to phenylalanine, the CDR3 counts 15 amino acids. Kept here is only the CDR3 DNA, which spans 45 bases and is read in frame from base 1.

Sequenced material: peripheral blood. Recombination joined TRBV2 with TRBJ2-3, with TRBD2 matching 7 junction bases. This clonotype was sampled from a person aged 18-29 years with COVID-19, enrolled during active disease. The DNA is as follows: TGTGCCAGCAGTGAAGAGACTAGCAGTACAGATACGCAGTATTTT. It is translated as CASSEETSSTDTQYF.